This TCR beta chain was obtained from a study of cytomegalovirus exposure and HLA in healthy donors. Overall study findings and caveats: Because they were indistinguishable, some V segments, including TRBV6-2 and TRBV6-3, were excluded. The likely origin of a cluster of highly shared sequence variants was a sequencing artifact.

The PCR was carried out with 60 Vbeta primers and 13 Jbeta primers. Sequencing used immunoSEQ multiplex PCR; TCRdb keeps in-frame clones, though not all of them. The sample lists over 90,000 clones, roughly 74% seen once, with roughly 3.2% in the top ten. V was shortened by 2 bases and J by 4 bases, with 11 bases between the two germline ends. This CDR3 is 14 amino acids long. Germline assignment: CDR1 KGHSH and CDR2 LQKENI. On this clone itself: Its antigen remains unidentified.

These donors counted as nominally healthy when sampled, but unrecorded immune exposures were likely. The gene calls are TRBV18 and TRBJ1-2; no clear D. The sample comprised PBMCs. This TCR was sampled from a female donor in good health and CMV-seropositive. The CDR3 loop is CASSPTDGLYGYTF. The CDR3 DNA follows: TGTGCCAGCTCACCAACCGACGGACTCTATGGCTACACCTTC.